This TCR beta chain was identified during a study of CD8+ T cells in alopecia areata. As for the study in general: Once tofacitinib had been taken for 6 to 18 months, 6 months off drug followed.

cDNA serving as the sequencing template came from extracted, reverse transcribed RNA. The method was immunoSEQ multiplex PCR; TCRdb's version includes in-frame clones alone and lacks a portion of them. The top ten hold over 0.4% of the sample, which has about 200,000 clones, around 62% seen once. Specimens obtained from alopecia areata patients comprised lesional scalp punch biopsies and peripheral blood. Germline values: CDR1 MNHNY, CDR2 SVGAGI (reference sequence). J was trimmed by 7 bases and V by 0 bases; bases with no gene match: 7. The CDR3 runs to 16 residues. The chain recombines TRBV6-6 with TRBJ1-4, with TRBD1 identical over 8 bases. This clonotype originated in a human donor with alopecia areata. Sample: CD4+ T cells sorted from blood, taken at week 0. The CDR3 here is CASSYSQGARGEKLFF. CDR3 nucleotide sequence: TGTGCCAGCAGTTACTCTCAGGGGGCGCGAGGTGAAAAACTGTTTTTT.